The 20 T cell receptor beta chains listed next were all sequenced from one sample in a study of CD8 T cells in Susac syndrome. A quantity of roughly 0.5 to 1 ug RNA underwent reverse transcription using random hexamers. TCRdb recomputed calls from the immunoSEQ multiplex PCR reads with MiXCR, one row per CDR3 protein. The sample carries 150,000 to 200,000 distinct CDR3 sequences, roughly nine tenths recorded once. Sequencing was done on a sample of CD4+ T cells from PBMCs. The receptors originated from a human donor with Susac syndrome.

V and J are TRBV5-8 and TRBJ2-1; D gene unclear. Germline lookup yields CDR1 SGHTS and CDR2 YDEGEE. V lost 4 bases and J lost 0, with 11 bases in between. The length of the CDR3 is 15 residues. As DNA, the CDR3 is TGTGCCAGCAGCCAACTGGGTCGCTCCTACAATGAGCAGTTCTTC. It encodes CASSQLGRSYNEQFF.

V is TRBV15 and J is TRBJ2-7, with 8 bases lining up with TRBD2. Trimming at V came to 5 bases and at J to 2 bases, leaving 8 bases not matched to a gene. The CDR3 has 15 residues. Germline V gives CDR1 LNHNV, CDR2 YYDKDF (reference sequence). CDR3 sequence reads: CATSEQAGGPYEQYF. In DNA, the CDR3 is TGTGCCACCAGCGAACAGGCGGGGGGCCCCTACGAGCAGTACTTC. Filled out from reference TRBV15 and TRBJ2-7, the complete variable domain reads DAMVIQNPRYQVTQFGKPVTLSCSQTLNHNVMYWYQQKSSQAPKLLFHYYDKDFNNEADTPDNFQSRRPNTSFCFLDIRSPGLGDTAMYLCATSEQAGGPYEQYFGPGTRLTVT.

The chain uses TRBV28 and TRBJ2-7; maybe TRBD1 (6 bases). Germline V gene sequence: CDR1 MDHEN, CDR2 SYDVKM. Trimming removed 3 bases from V and 1 base from J, with 13 bases in between. The CDR3 covers 15 residues. The CDR3 nucleotides are TGTGCCAGCAGTTTTACCCTAGGACAGTCCTACGAGCAGTACTTC. Translated, it gives CASSFTLGQSYEQYF.

J is TRBJ2-2 and V is TRBV6-5; no reliable D call. The germline V gene encodes CDR1 MNHEY and CDR2 SVGAGI. Trimming cost V 1 base and J 0 bases, with 9 bases left between them. CDR3 length: 16 amino acids. The CDR3 DNA reads TGTGCCAGCAGTTACTGGGCAGGTGCGAACACCGGGGAGCTGTTTTTT. Translated, it gives CASSYWAGANTGELFF.

The CDR3 region is CASRSQAGGQETQYF. CDR3 nucleotides: TGTGCCAGCAGATCACAAGCGGGGGGACAAGAGACCCAGTACTTC. The chain employs TRBV5-6 and TRBJ2-5, with 9 nucleotides matching TRBD2. Germline V gene data show CDR1 as SGHDT and CDR2 as YYEEEE. The CDR3 extends over 15 amino acids. Germline trimming cut 5 bases from V and 2 bases from J; bases unmatched to any gene: 7.

The chain joins TRBV27 to TRBJ1-6, with TRBD1 identical over 7 bases. This CDR3 is built from 16 residues. J lost 7 bases, V lost 0 bases, and 6 bases had no gene match. Per germline, CDR1 MNHEY and CDR2 SMNVEV (reference sequence). The CDR3 nucleotides are TGTGCCAGCAGTTTATCGACAGGGATTCAAAATTCACCCCTCCACTTT. Amino acid sequence: CASSLSTGIQNSPLHF.

The chain has TRBV29-1 and TRBJ1-2; no definite D call. The CDR3 spans 12 residues. Germline V gene lookup returns CDR1 SQVTM and CDR2 ANQGSEA. V dropped 7 bases and J dropped 6 bases, with 15 bases sitting between them. The CDR3 DNA reads as TGCAGCGCGTTGAGATACGTCGATGGCTACACCTTC. Its translation is CSALRYVDGYTF.

This chain connects TRBV7-2 to TRBJ2-7; 9 bases line up with TRBD1. V was pared by 5 bases and J by 6 bases, with 11 bases of the junction left unmatched. The germline V gene has CDR1 SGHTA and CDR2 FQGNSA. The CDR3 is 15 residues long. This CDR3 is CASSQAPGQGSEQYF. The DNA of the CDR3 is TGTGCCAGCAGCCAAGCGCCGGGACAGGGTTCCGAGCAGTACTTC.

The gene calls are TRBV6-5 and TRBJ1-2; D is perhaps TRBD1 (5 bases). V was clipped by 8 bases and J by 4 bases, with 17 bases between them. The CDR3 is 14 amino acids. The germline V gene has CDR1 MNHEY and CDR2 SVGAGI. The CDR3 is CASGRAGELYGYTF. In DNA, the CDR3 is TGTGCCAGCGGAAGGGCGGGGGAACTCTATGGCTACACCTTC.

The chain combines TRBV7-9 with TRBJ1-1; unclear D gene. V was trimmed by 3 bases and J by 3 bases, leaving 8 bases between them. Germline V gives CDR1 SEHNR, CDR2 FQNEAQ (reference sequence). The CDR3 is made up of 13 amino acids. The CDR3 here is CASSFLVDTEAFF. The CDR3 DNA reads as TGTGCCAGCAGCTTTTTGGTGGACACTGAAGCTTTCTTT.

In DNA, the CDR3 is TGTGCCAGCAGTTCCATCGACCTAAAAAACATTCAGTACTTC. This codes for CASSSIDLKNIQYF. V usage is TRBV12-3 or TRBV12-4 and J usage is TRBJ2-4; D uncertain. V lost 4 bases and J 4 bases, leaving 11 bases between the germline ends. The CDR3 has 14 amino acids.

This clonotype was recorded once. This chain joins TRBV29-1 and TRBJ2-1; D perhaps matches TRBD2 (5 bases). Per germline, CDR1 SQVTM and CDR2 ANQGSEA. Deletions cut 0 bases from V and 8 bases from J, with 8 bases between. CDR3 length equals 12 residues. The CDR3 protein is CSVEDPGYEQFF. CDR3 coding DNA: TGCAGCGTTGAAGATCCGGGATATGAGCAGTTCTTC.

This chain links TRBV12-3 or TRBV12-4 with TRBJ2-1, with 11 nucleotides matching TRBD1. The V gene end was trimmed by 8 bases and the J gene end by 7 bases; junction bases not matched to a gene: 10. This CDR3 has 15 residues. The CDR3 loop reads CASRLRDRGLNEQFF. The CDR3 nucleotides are TGTGCCAGCCGACTCCGGGACAGGGGGTTGAATGAGCAGTTCTTC.

The J gene is TRBJ1-2, the V gene TRBV28; 9 positions match TRBD1. CDR1 is MDHEN and CDR2 is SYDVKM in the germline V gene. CDR3 length: 14 residues. V trimming: 6 bases; J trimming: 4 bases; junction bases outside the gene matches: 6. The CDR3 bases are TGTGCCAGCAGCACAGGGGGCGCGCGCTATGGCTACACCTTC. It specifies CASSTGGARYGYTF.

This chain links TRBV5-1 with TRBJ2-3, with no clear D. The germline V and J ends were trimmed by 6 bases and 0 bases, with 14 bases remaining between them. Germline loops: CDR1 SGHRS, CDR2 YFSETQ. The CDR3 totals 15 residues. The CDR3 DNA sequence: TGCGCCAGCAAAACCGTGCCGGATAGCACAGATACGCAGTATTTT. This encodes CASKTVPDSTDTQYF.

The V gene is TRBV10-3, the J gene TRBJ2-2; 9 bases fit TRBD2. The CDR3 is made up of 16 amino acids. With 10 bases clipped from V and 2 bases from J, the junction kept 11 bases outside the gene matches. Germline CDR1 reads ENHRY; CDR2 reads SYGVKD. CDR3 protein: CASSRERGENTGELFF. The CDR3 DNA reads as TGTGCCAGCAGCAGGGAGCGGGGGGAAAACACCGGGGAGCTGTTTTTT.

This chain uses TRBV4-2 with TRBJ2-1; 8 bases agree with TRBD2. The CDR3 has 16 amino acids. Trimming at V came to 0 bases and at J to 6 bases, leaving 7 bases not matched to a gene. CDR1 and CDR2 from the germline V gene are LGHNA and YNFKEQ. CDR3: CASSQEGSGAFNEQFF. The CDR3 bases are TGTGCCAGCAGCCAAGAAGGTAGCGGGGCCTTCAATGAGCAGTTCTTC.

The chain carries TRBV5-1 and TRBJ2-1; D may be TRBD2 (6 bases). This CDR3 comprises 19 residues. Germline CDR1 SGHRS, CDR2 YFSETQ. Trimming pared 0 bases from V and 0 bases from J, leaving 19 bases between. The CDR3 nucleotides read TGCGCCAGCAGCTTGGCCGGCGAAACGGGAGCGATCTCCTACAATGAGCAGTTCTTC. Residues: CASSLAGETGAISYNEQFF.

The count of this clonotype is one. In nucleotides, the CDR3 is TGTGCCAGTAGTGGCAAGGACAGACCCTCCTACGAGCAGTACTTC. This encodes CASSGKDRPSYEQYF. This chain uses TRBV19 with TRBJ2-7, with D perhaps TRBD1 (6 bases). CDR1 is LNHDA, CDR2 SQIVND, per germline (reference sequence). The CDR3 sequence is 15 residues long. V was cut by 5 bases and J by 0 bases, with 14 bases left in between.

This clonotype was seen a single time. The chain combines TRBV5-1 with TRBJ2-7; 7 bases match TRBD2. CDR3 length: 15 amino acids. The germline V gene encodes CDR1 SGHRS and CDR2 YFSETQ. With 3 bases clipped from V and 0 bases from J, the junction kept 6 bases outside the gene matches. DNA of the CDR3: TGCGCCAGCAGCTCGCCTAGCGGAGTCTCCTACGAGCAGTACTTC. Translating it yields CASSSPSGVSYEQYF.